This entry lists 13 T cell receptor beta chains sequenced from one sample in a study of CD8+CD57+ T cells in acquired aplastic anemia. TCR beta VDJ and CDR3 profiles were obtained from a genomic DNA template. TCRdb re-called the reads through MiXCR, storing one row per CDR3 protein. The sample includes about 250,000 distinct CDR3 sequences, around 43% seen only once; the top ten take 7.8%. All patients picked for sequencing had shown, by flow cytometry, an expansion of CD8+CD57+ cells. Material: sorted CD4+, CD8+, or CD8+CD57+ T cells (not recorded which) from PBMCs. Every receptor here comes from a human donor with aplastic anemia.

CDR3 amino acids: CASSHGPSGQGVYEQYF. The CDR3 bases are TGTGCCAGCAGCCACGGCCCGTCGGGACAGGGCGTGTACGAGCAGTACTTC. The V and J genes are TRBV7-9 and TRBJ2-7, with TRBD1 matching over 9 bases. The CDR3 contains 17 residues. Trimming at V came to 5 bases and at J to 4 bases, leaving 15 bases not matched to a gene. CDR1 is SEHNR and CDR2 is FQNEAQ in the germline V gene (reference sequence).

This CDR3 is CSALGPRNQPQHF. The DNA of the CDR3 is TGCAGTGCCCTGGGGCCCCGGAATCAGCCCCAGCATTTT. The chain recombines TRBV20-1 with TRBJ1-5; weak D call: TRBD1 (5 bases). V was trimmed by 6 bases and J by 4 bases, leaving 13 bases between them. The CDR3 runs to 13 residues. CDR1 DFQATT and CDR2 SNEGSKA come from the germline V gene (reference sequence).

The chain carries TRBV5-1 and TRBJ1-1, with D perhaps matching TRBD1 (5 bases). The germline gives CDR1 SGHRS, CDR2 YFSETQ. The ends were cut back, 0 bases at V and 3 bases at J, with 15 bases in the middle. CDR3 length equals 16 residues. Here the CDR3 DNA reads TGCGCCAGCAGCTTGGTGGGACCTCAGGCGGACACTGAAGCTTTCTTT. Amino acids: CASSLVGPQADTEAFF.

This clonotype was seen repeatedly, ten times or more. The chain employs TRBV20-1 and TRBJ2-3; possibly TRBD1 or TRBD2 for D (5 bases each). V lost 0 bases to trimming and J lost 1 base, with 14 bases between them. Germline V gene sequence: CDR1 DFQATT, CDR2 SNEGSKA (reference sequence). The CDR3 covers 16 residues. Written as DNA, the CDR3 is TGCAGTGCTAGAGAGCACCCAGGGACCGGCACAGATACGCAGTATTTT. This codes for CSAREHPGTGTDTQYF.

This clonotype has ten or more counts. The J gene is TRBJ2-7, the V gene TRBV5-8; D perhaps matches TRBD2 (5 bases). The CDR3 covers 14 residues. Germline V gene lookup returns CDR1 SGHTS and CDR2 YDEGEE. Trimming shortened V by 0 bases and J by 2 bases, and 9 bases separated the two germline ends. CDR3 in DNA: TGTGCCAGCAGCTTGGGGACTTTAACCTACGAGCAGTACTTC. Amino acid sequence: CASSLGTLTYEQYF.

On this clonotype: This may come from a read error, since a much larger clone is one base off. The chain uses TRBV5-1 and TRBJ2-7, with D perhaps assigned TRBD1 or TRBD2 (5 bases each). Germline V lookup: CDR1 SGHRS, CDR2 YFSETQ. Trimming left V 7 bases short and J 0 bases short, with 17 bases between. This CDR3 is 15 amino acids long. As DNA, the CDR3 is TGCGCCAGCGGCATACAGGACGGACTCTCCTACGAGCAGTACTTC. Residues: CASGIQDGLSYEQYF.

This clonotype has a count of ten or more. The CDR3 spells CASSVDSGGFPETQYF. The CDR3 nucleotides read TGTGCCAGCAGCGTAGATAGCGGGGGGTTCCCAGAGACCCAGTACTTC. The rearrangement links TRBV9 to TRBJ2-5, with 10 bases matching TRBD2. The germline V gene has CDR1 SGDLS and CDR2 YYNGEE. This CDR3 is 16 amino acids long. J gave up 4 bases and V 0 bases, and 6 bases lay outside the gene matches.

The chain has TRBV7-9 and TRBJ2-1, with D perhaps matching TRBD1 (5 bases). Germline CDR1 and CDR2: SEHNR and FQNEAQ (reference sequence). This CDR3 spans 18 amino acids. Trimming shortened V by 3 bases and J by 0 bases, and 18 bases separated the two germline ends. The CDR3 bases are TGTGCCAGCAGCTTTAGTTTGACAGCCGAGAGCTCCTACAATGAGCAGTTCTTC. Translation gives CASSFSLTAESSYNEQFF.

Many counts were recorded for this clonotype. This chain links TRBV2 with TRBJ2-5, with a tentative D call TRBD1 (6 bases). V was shortened by 7 bases and J by 7 bases, with 13 bases between the two germline ends. The CDR3 contains 12 residues. Germline V gene data show CDR1 as SNHLY and CDR2 as FYNNEI. CDR3 region: CASKGGRGTQYF. Written as DNA, the CDR3 is TGTGCCAGCAAAGGCGGCAGGGGGACCCAGTACTTC.

This clonotype came up many times. The chain couples TRBV6-5 to TRBJ2-6, with D uncertain. The germline gives CDR1 MNHEY, CDR2 SVGAGI. The CDR3 is made up of 13 amino acids. The ends were cut back, 2 bases at V and 10 bases at J, with 9 bases in the middle. In DNA, the CDR3 is TGTGCCAGCAGTTACCCCTATGGAAACGTCCTGACTTTC. Translated: CASSYPYGNVLTF.

This clonotype occurred a few times. The chain links TRBV7-9 to TRBJ2-3, with a tentative D call TRBD1 (6 bases). Germline-derived CDR1 and CDR2 are SEHNR and FQNEAQ (reference sequence). CDR3 length equals 14 residues. V lost 2 bases to trimming and J lost 5 bases, with 11 bases between them. This CDR3 is CASSLSQGLDTQYF. DNA of the CDR3: TGTGCCAGCAGCTTATCGCAGGGGCTAGATACGCAGTATTTT.

This clonotype has a handful of counts. The rearrangement links TRBV7-9 to TRBJ1-1; 7 nucleotides line up with TRBD1. CDR3 length: 14 amino acids. Germline loops: CDR1 SEHNR, CDR2 FQNEAQ (reference sequence). V lost 5 bases, J lost 2 bases, and 5 bases stayed unmatched. The DNA for the CDR3 is TGTGCCAGCAGCCCGGGACAGAGAAACACTGAAGCTTTCTTT. Residues: CASSPGQRNTEAFF.

The rearrangement links TRBV4-1 to TRBJ2-5; 7 bases fit TRBD2. This CDR3 contains 15 residues. Germline V gene sequence: CDR1 MGHRA, CDR2 YSYEKL. V lost 3 bases, J lost 1 base, and 5 bases stayed unmatched. The CDR3 sequence: CASSHGTITQETQYF. As DNA, the CDR3 is TGCGCCAGCAGCCACGGGACTATAACCCAAGAGACCCAGTACTTC.